Ten or more counts support the clone carrying this T cell receptor (beta chain). These data are taken from a study of T cells after yellow fever vaccination. TCRdb re-called the 5' RACE reads with MiXCR, one entry per CDR3 protein. Among fewer than 450,000 distinct CDR3 sequences listed, 7% to 9% were seen once. Looked up from germline, CDR1 is SGDLS and CDR2 is YYNGEE. The V end lost 4 bases, the J end lost 1 base, and 8 bases lay between the germline ends. The length of the CDR3 is 14 residues. Sequences were derived from PBMCs, sampled around 45 days after the first yellow fever vaccination. This clonotype was obtained from a man between 18 and 29 years old who received the YFV17D yellow fever vaccine. J is TRBJ2-2 and V is TRBV9; D call uncertain. The CDR3: CASSPAVNTGELFF. CDR3 nucleotide sequence: TGTGCCAGCAGCCCGGCAGTGAACACCGGGGAGCTGTTTTTT.